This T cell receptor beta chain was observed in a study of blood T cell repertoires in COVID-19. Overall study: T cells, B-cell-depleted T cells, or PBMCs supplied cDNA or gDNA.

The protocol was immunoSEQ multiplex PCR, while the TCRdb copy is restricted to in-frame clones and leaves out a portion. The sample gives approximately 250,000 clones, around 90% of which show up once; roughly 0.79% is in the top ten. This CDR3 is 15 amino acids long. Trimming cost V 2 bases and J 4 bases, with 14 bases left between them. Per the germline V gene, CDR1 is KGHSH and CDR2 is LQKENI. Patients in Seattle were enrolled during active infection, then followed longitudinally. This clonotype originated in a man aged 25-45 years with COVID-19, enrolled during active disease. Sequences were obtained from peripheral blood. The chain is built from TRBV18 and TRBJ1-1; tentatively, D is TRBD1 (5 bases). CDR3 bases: TGTGCCAGCTCACCAAGGACGGGAGGGGTCACTGAAGCTTTCTTT. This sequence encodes CASSPRTGGVTEAFF.